Described below is a single T cell receptor (beta chain) sequence and its context. Germline V lookup: CDR1 MNHNS, CDR2 SASEGT. Trimming took off 3 bases at V and 4 bases at J, with 10 bases between the two ends. This CDR3 comprises 14 residues. Cohort: HPV-negative, locally advanced oral cavity squamous cell carcinoma patients. No culture or expansion preceded analysis of these blood cells. This record comes from a study of neoadjuvant anti-PD-1 for oral cavity cancer. Study information: Around day 43, patients without progression received a fourth nivolumab dose before surgery.

Here immunoSEQ multiplex PCR was the method, and the copy in TCRdb shows in-frame clones only, minus some. Here the sample spans over 11,000 clones, 70% being singletons. The sequenced sample was PBMCs, obtained before nivolumab (anti-PD-1) treatment. The chain carries TRBV6-1 and TRBJ1-3; D unresolved. The TCR originated in a person aged 40-85 years with oral cavity squamous cell carcinoma. The CDR3 loop reads CASSDRGRGNTIYF. The CDR3 DNA is TGTGCCAGCAGTGACCGGGGAAGAGGAAACACCATATATTTT.